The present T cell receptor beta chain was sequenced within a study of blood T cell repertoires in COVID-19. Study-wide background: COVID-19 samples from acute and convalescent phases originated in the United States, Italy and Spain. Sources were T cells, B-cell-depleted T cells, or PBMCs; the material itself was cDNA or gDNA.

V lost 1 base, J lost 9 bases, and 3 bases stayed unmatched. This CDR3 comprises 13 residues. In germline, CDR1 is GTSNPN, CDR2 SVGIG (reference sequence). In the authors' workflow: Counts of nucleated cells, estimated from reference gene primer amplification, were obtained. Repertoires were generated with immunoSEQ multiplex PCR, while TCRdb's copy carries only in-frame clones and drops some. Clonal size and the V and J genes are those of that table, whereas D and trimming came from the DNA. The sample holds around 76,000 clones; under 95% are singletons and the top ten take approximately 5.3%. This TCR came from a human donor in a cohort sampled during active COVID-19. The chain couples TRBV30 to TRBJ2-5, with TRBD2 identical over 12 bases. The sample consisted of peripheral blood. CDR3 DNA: TGTGCCTGGAGTGCCTCTAGCGGGGGGGCCCAGTACTTC. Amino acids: CAWSASSGGAQYF. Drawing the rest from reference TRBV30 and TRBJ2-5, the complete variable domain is SQTIHQWPATLVQPVGSPLSLECTVEGTSNPNLYWYRQAAGRGLQLLFYSVGIGQISSEVPQNLSASRPQDRQFILSSKKLLLSDSGFYLCAWSASSGGAQYFGPGTRLLVL.